What follows describes a single T cell receptor (beta chain). This sample was included in a study of OX40 agonist ivuxolimab in advanced cancers. TCRdb's table, derived via immunoSEQ multiplex PCR, lists solely in-frame clones and lacks some. The sample has around 62,000 clones; roughly 84% are singletons. From germline, CDR1 is DFQATT and CDR2 SNEGSKA (reference sequence). The CDR3 sequence is 11 residues long. The ends were cut back, 6 bases at V and 5 bases at J, with 10 bases in the middle. Exclusion of a patient followed from autoimmune disease history or systemic immunosuppression. Samples were taken at baseline and on day 1 of cycles 4 and 7.

The chain employs TRBV20-1 and TRBJ2-5; D remains ambiguous. Sample: CD4+ or CD8+ T cells sorted from blood, taken in a trial of the OX40 agonist ivuxolimab. This TCR was sampled from an adult with an advanced solid tumor such as melanoma, head and neck, liver or kidney cancer. CDR3 protein: CSAGLGETQYF. CDR3 DNA: TGCAGTGCCGGTTTAGGGGAGACCCAGTACTTC.